What follows is one T cell receptor (beta chain) and its context. Clones were read by immunoSEQ multiplex PCR, and TCRdb kept only the in-frame ones, dropping some. The data show fewer than 400,000 clones, less than 85% seen once. The source of the sample is a study of blood T cell repertoires in COVID-19. The CDR3 consists of 16 residues. The trim removed 4 bases at V and 1 base at J, leaving 9 bases unmatched. Germline V gene sequence: CDR1 MDHEN, CDR2 SYDVKM. The chain has TRBV28 and TRBJ1-1, with 7 nucleotides matching TRBD1. The receptor was derived from a young woman with acute or convalescent COVID-19. The sequencing sample was made of peripheral blood. The DNA for the CDR3 is TGTGCCAGCAGTTCTGATACAGGGGACCAGAACACTGAAGCTTTCTTT. Amino acids: CASSSDTGDQNTEAFF.